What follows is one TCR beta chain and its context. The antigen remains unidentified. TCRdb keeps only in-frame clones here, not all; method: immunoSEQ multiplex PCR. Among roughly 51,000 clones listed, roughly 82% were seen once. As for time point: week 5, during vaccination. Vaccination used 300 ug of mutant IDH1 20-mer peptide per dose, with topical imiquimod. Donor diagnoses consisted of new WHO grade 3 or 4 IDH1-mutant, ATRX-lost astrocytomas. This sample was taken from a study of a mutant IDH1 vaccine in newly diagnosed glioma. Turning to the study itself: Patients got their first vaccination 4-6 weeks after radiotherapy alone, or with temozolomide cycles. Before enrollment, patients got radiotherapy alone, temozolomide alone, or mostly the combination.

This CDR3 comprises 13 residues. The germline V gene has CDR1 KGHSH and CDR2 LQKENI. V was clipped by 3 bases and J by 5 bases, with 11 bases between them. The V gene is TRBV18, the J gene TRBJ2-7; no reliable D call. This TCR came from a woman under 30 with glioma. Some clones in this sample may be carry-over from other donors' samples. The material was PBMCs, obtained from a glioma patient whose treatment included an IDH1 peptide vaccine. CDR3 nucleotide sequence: TGTGCCAGCTCACCCAGGCAGACCAACGAGCAGTACTTC. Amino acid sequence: CASSPRQTNEQYF.